The rows below give T cell receptor beta chains drawn from one sample of a study of a mutant IDH1 vaccine in newly diagnosed glioma. Clones were sequenced by immunoSEQ multiplex PCR, and TCRdb holds only the in-frame ones, with some missing. This table holds 50,000 to 70,000 clones, approximately 81% found once. Their antigens are not known. The sample here was PBMCs, taken from a glioma patient whose treatment included an IDH1 peptide vaccine. The receptors derive from a man aged 25-45 years with glioma. The CDR3 runs from the conserved cysteine through the conserved F or W. The D gene is left open where the match is weak. The size field is filled for only some rows; it gives once, few, many or a size class.

>.|TRBJ1-1|.|TRBV19
TGTGCCAGTAGTAAAGGACACCAGAACACTGAAGCTTTCTTT
CASSKGHQNTEAFF
>.|TRBJ2-3|once|TRBV18
TGTGCCAGCTCACCAGGGTATAAGGGCACAGATACGCAGTATTTT
CASSPGYKGTDTQYF
>.|TRBJ1-2|few|TRBV2
TGTGCCAGTGGACAGTCCCCTAACTATGGCTACACCTTC
CASGQSPNYGYTF
>.|TRBJ1-1|.|TRBV2
TGTGCCAGCAGGGGTTCGCCGGGGACGAACTTTGAAGCTTTCTTT
CASRGSPGTNFEAFF
>.|TRBJ2-5|.|TRBV18
TGTGCCAGCTCACGACAGAATCAAGAGACCCAGTACTTC
CASSRQNQETQYF
>.|TRBJ2-4|.|TRBV11-2
TGTGCCAGCAGCCCCCAGACCCTTATCAAAAACATTCAGTACTTC
CASSPQTLIKNIQYF
>.|TRBJ2-1|.|TRBV27
TGTGCCAGCAGGGCCAGGTCAGGAGAGCAGTTCTTC
CASRARSGEQFF
>.|TRBJ2-1|.|TRBV11-3
TGTGCCAGCAGCTTTGGGGACACCCGGTACAATGAGCAGTTCTTC
CASSFGDTRYNEQFF
>.|TRBJ2-3|.|TRBV7-9
TGTGCCAGCAGCTCCCGCCGGGACCAGGGTACGCAGTATTTT
CASSSRRDQGTQYF
>.|TRBJ1-1|once|TRBV29-1
TGCAGCGTCGCGGACGGCCCGAACACTGAAGCTTTCTTT
CSVADGPNTEAFF
>TRBD2|TRBJ2-5|.|TRBV4-2
TGTGCCAGCAGCCAAGTGTCTGGCGGGGGGGCCCCCGAGACCCAGTACTTC
CASSQVSGGGAPETQYF
>TRBD2|TRBJ2-7|.|TRBV5-4
TGTGCCAGCAGCTTTCGACTAGCGGGTATAAGCTCCTACGAGCAGTACTTC
CASSFRLAGISSYEQYF
>.|TRBJ1-2|.|TRBV6-5
TGTGCCACCTCCTTCCCAGTTAACCGTGGCTACACCTTC
CATSFPVNRGYTF
>.|TRBJ2-5|.|TRBV2
TGTGCCAGCAGTGATGGAGAGACCCAGTACTTC
CASSDGETQYF
>TRBD1|TRBJ2-7|.|TRBV30
TGTGCCTGGAGTCCCGTTTCCGGGACAGCCTCCTACGAGCAGTACTTC
CAWSPVSGTASYEQYF
>TRBD1|TRBJ2-7|.|TRBV2
TGTGCCAGCTTGAGGGACAGCCTCTACGAGCAGTACTTC
CASLRDSLYEQYF
>.|TRBJ2-5|.|TRBV20-1
TGCAGTGCTGAAATCCTGGAGACCCAGTACTTC
CSAEILETQYF
>.|TRBJ2-5|once|TRBV29-1
TGCAGCGTTGTAGGGGAGATTGGGGAGACCCAGTACTTC
CSVVGEIGETQYF
>TRBD1|TRBJ1-1|.|TRBV18
TGTGCCAGCTCACCACGAATCAGGGGGGCTGAAGCTTTCTTT
CASSPRIRGAEAFF
>TRBD1|TRBJ2-7|.|TRBV7-6
TGTGCCAGCAGCCCCGGGACAGGGTCCTACGAGCAGTACTTC
CASSPGTGSYEQYF
>.|TRBJ1-2|.|TRBV29-1
TGCAGCGTTGAAGGGGAAGAATATGGCTACACCTTC
CSVEGEEYGYTF
>.|TRBJ1-1|few|TRBV5-6
TGTGCCAGCAGCTTTCTGCCGAACACTGAAGCTTTCTTT
CASSFLPNTEAFF
>.|TRBJ1-2|.|TRBV5-4
TGTGCCAGCAGCCTACCCGGGACCGACAGACAGACTTATGGCTACACCTTC
CASSLPGTDRQTYGYTF
>.|TRBJ1-5|.|TRBV28
TGTGCCAGCAGCCGGACAGCCACTTATCAGCCCCAGCATTTT
CASSRTATYQPQHF
>.|TRBJ2-7|few|TRBV13
TGTGCCAGCAGCTTAGGACTCCGGGGGGCTCTCCGGGAGCAGTACTTC
CASSLGLRGALREQYF
>.|TRBJ2-2|.|TRBV2
TGTGCCAGCAGTGACAGACTCCGGGGGAACTCCGGGGAGCTGTTTTTT
CASSDRLRGNSGELFF
>.|TRBJ1-5|.|TRBV18
TGTGCCAGCTCACCCCAGGCTGCAGGGCCTGGACAGCCCCAGCATTTT
CASSPQAAGPGQPQHF
>.|TRBJ1-2|.|TRBV30
TGTGCCTGGAACTCAGGCGGTCGATATGGCTACACCTTC
CAWNSGGRYGYTF
>.|TRBJ1-6|.|TRBV4-1
TGCGCCAGCAGCCCGACAGTCTATAATTCACCCCTCCACTTT
CASSPTVYNSPLHF
>.|TRBJ1-5|few|TRBV10-1
TGCGCCAGCAGCAACAGTGGCAATCAGCCCCAGCATTTT
CASSNSGNQPQHF
>.|TRBJ1-3|.|TRBV29-1
TGCAGCGTTTGGGACGACACCATATATTTT
CSVWDDTIYF
>.|TRBJ1-1|.|TRBV6-4
TGTGCCAGCAGTAGAACGCGAGACACTGAAGCTTTCTTT
CASSRTRDTEAFF
>.|TRBJ2-7|.|TRBV7-9
TGTGCCAGCAGCTTGGGGGGCCTCGACGAGCAGTACTTC
CASSLGGLDEQYF
>.|TRBJ1-2|.|TRBV5-6
TGTGCCAGCACCGCATATGGCTACACCTTC
CASTAYGYTF
>TRBD2|TRBJ2-7|.|TRBV5-4
TGTGCCAGCAGCATTGGACTAGCGGAGGACGAGCAGTACTTC
CASSIGLAEDEQYF
>.|TRBJ1-4|.|TRBV28
TGTGCCAGCAGTTTACTTACAGGAGGAAAACTGTTTTTT
CASSLLTGGKLFF
>TRBD1|TRBJ2-3|.|TRBV29-1
TGCAGCGTTATGACAGGGGGGAACACAGATACGCAGTATTTT
CSVMTGGNTDTQYF
>.|TRBJ1-2|.|TRBV4-1
TGCGCCAGCAGCCAAGAAGAGTACGGTAACTATGGCTACACCTTC
CASSQEEYGNYGYTF
>TRBD1|TRBJ1-6|.|TRBV7-2
TGTGCCAGCCACCGGGACAGGGGAGTTGGCTCACCCCTCCACTTT
CASHRDRGVGSPLHF
>.|TRBJ2-7|.|TRBV5-1
TGCGCCAGCAGCTTGGCCGGGGGAACCTACGAGCAGTACTTC
CASSLAGGTYEQYF
>TRBD1|TRBJ1-1|.|TRBV11-2
TGTGCCAGCAGCTTAGGATACTCGGGACAGACTGAAGCTTTCTTT
CASSLGYSGQTEAFF
>.|TRBJ2-7|.|TRBV5-1
TGCGCCAGCAGCTTAACCCCCAGGGAGGCCTACGAGCAGTACTTC
CASSLTPREAYEQYF
>TRBD2|TRBJ2-5|.|TRBV7-9
TGTGCCAGCAGCTTATTGGCGGGGGATCGAGAGACCCAGTACTTC
CASSLLAGDRETQYF
>.|TRBJ1-2|once|TRBV19
TGTGCCAGTAATACAGGGAGAGGCTACACCTTC
CASNTGRGYTF
>TRBD1|TRBJ1-2|.|TRBV19
TGTGCCAGTAGTATTGACAGGGCTAACTATGGCTACACCTTC
CASSIDRANYGYTF
>.|TRBJ2-5|.|TRBV5-1
TGCGCCAGCAGCTTGGCCCCGGGACGACAAGAGACCCAGTACTTC
CASSLAPGRQETQYF
>TRBD2|TRBJ2-5|.|TRBV5-8
TGTGCCAGCAGCTCGGGACTAGCGGGGGGCAATTCGTACCAAGAGACCCAGTACTTC
CASSSGLAGGNSYQETQYF
>TRBD1|TRBJ1-5|few|TRBV28
TGTGCCAGCAGTTTATACGGACAGGGCAATCAGCCCCAGCATTTT
CASSLYGQGNQPQHF
>TRBD1|TRBJ1-2|.|TRBV15
TGTGCCACCAGCACTTACAGGGGAGCTAACTATGGCTACACCTTC
CATSTYRGANYGYTF
>.|TRBJ2-1|.|TRBV2
TGTGCCAGTAACACAGGGTTTTCCTACAATGAGCAGTTCTTC
CASNTGFSYNEQFF
>TRBD1|TRBJ2-1|.|TRBV25-1
TGTGCCAGCAGTGAATCGATCTCAGGACAGGAATCCTACAATGAGCAGTTCTTC
CASSESISGQESYNEQFF